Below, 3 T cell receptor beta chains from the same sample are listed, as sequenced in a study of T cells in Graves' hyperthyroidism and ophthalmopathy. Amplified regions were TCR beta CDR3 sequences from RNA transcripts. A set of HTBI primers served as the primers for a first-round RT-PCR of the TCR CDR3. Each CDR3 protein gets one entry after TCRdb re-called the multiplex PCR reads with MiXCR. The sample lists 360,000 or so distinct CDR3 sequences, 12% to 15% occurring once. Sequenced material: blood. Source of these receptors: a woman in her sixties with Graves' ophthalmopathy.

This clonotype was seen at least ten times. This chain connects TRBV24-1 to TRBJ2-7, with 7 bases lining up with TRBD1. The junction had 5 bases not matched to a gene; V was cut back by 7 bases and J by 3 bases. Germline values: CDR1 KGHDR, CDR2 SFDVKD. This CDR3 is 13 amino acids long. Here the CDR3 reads CATRPGGSYEQYF. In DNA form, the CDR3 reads TGTGCCACCAGACCAGGGGGAAGCTACGAGCAGTACTTC.

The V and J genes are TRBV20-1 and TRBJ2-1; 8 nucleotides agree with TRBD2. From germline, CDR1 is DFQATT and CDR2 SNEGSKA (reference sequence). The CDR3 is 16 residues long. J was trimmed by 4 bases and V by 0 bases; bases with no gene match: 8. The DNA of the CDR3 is TGCAGTGCTAGAGATGGCGGCGGGAGGACTTACAATGAGCAGTTCTTC. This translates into CSARDGGGRTYNEQFF.

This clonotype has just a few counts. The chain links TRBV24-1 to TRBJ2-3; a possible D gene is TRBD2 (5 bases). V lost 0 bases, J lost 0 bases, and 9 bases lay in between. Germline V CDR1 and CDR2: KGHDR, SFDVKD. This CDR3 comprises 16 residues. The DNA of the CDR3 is TGTGCCACCAGTGATTTGGGAGGTGGGAGCACAGATACGCAGTATTTT. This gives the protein CATSDLGGGSTDTQYF.